This T cell receptor (beta chain) originates from a study of CD8 T cells in ankylosing spondylitis (dated by TCRdb to 2016 to 2017). A note on the overall study: To find TCR variants linked to disease, the study profiled T cell receptor beta repertoires in ankylosing spondylitis patients and healthy donors. Peripheral blood samples were taken, and synovial fluid was additionally collected from ankylosing spondylitis patients. The full study cohort was made up of 25 to 30 ankylosing spondylitis patients and roughly 98 healthy donors.

Instrument used: Illumina HiSeq 2500. Quantitative 5'-RACE with molecular barcodes was the method used to prepare the TCR beta libraries. In the source study's methods: To identify disease-linked TCR variants, a new computational method was used, one built on a probabilistic model of VDJ rearrangement. Using fastp at Q25 and MiXCR, TCRdb reprocessed the public reads and kept productive beta chains. Each CDR3 protein gets just one entry, which takes the most common genes and DNA from the rows behind it. The V and J calls and clone size are TCRdb's, not the authors'. The sample table contains approximately 220,000 distinct CDR3 sequences; only one count was recorded for about 10% of them. The top ten constitute 21% of the sample. V loses 7 bases of germline sequence and J loses 6 bases, and the interval between the two ends is 9 bases. From the germline V gene, CDR1 is KGHDR and CDR2 is SFDVKD. Including cysteine and phenylalanine, the CDR3 has 11 amino acids. Here the CDR3 DNA is all that survives: 33 bases in frame from base 1.

As concerns this clonotype: Its recognized antigen is unknown. Nothing much larger sits one base from this clone, and base qualities are not available.

Summary of the overall study and its limitations: Blood from ankylosing spondylitis patients appeared to be characterized by a TCR beta motif made up of several highly homologous amino acid variants. The disease-linked clones showed a CD8+ phenotype and occurred at relatively low frequencies in peripheral blood. Some motif variants were previously reported in synovial fluid and blood of reactive arthritis patients, suggesting common disease-initiation mechanisms. The disease-linked clones were reported to be significantly enriched in matched synovial fluid samples from ankylosing spondylitis patients.

The sequence is built from TRBV24-1 and TRBJ2-7; a tentative D match to TRBD1 spans 5 bases. The receptor was derived from a male donor with ankylosing spondylitis or in good health (not recorded which). Sequenced material: blood, either unsorted or a sorted T cell fraction (not recorded which). This receptor has the CDR3 CATSQGGEQYF. DNA sequence: TGTGCCACCAGCCAGGGTGGCGAGCAGTACTTC.